This T cell receptor (beta chain) was profiled in a study of PD-1 blockade in classical Hodgkin lymphoma. Study at large: Patients were treated with nivolumab at 3 mg/kg, and this was given intravenously every 2 weeks. Study outcomes and limitations: By C4D1, CD4+ diversity increased significantly, especially in complete responders. Complete responders' baseline diversity resembled that of newly diagnosed patients.

Data came from immunoSEQ multiplex PCR; TCRdb stores just in-frame clones and leaves some out. This sample carries tens of thousands of clones, over 75% of them seen once, and the ten largest clones take about 2.4%. The germline CDR1 and CDR2 sequences are SGHRS and YFSETQ. J gave up 5 bases and V 4 bases, and 16 bases lay outside the gene matches. The CDR3 totals 17 residues. With respect to this clone: The target antigen is unknown.

In every patient, relapse followed autologous stem cell transplantation, while exposure to brentuximab vedotin differed. Investigators isolated CD4+ T cells from thawed PBMCs through magnetic negative selection. This rearrangement joins TRBV5-1 to TRBJ1-2, with 8 bases identical to TRBD1. The TCR sequence derives from a human donor with classical Hodgkin lymphoma. The input for sequencing was CD4+ T cells from blood, taken at baseline. DNA of the CDR3: TGCGCCAGCAGCCGGACTTCGACCGGGACAGGTGTATATGGCTACACCTTC. Translation: CASSRTSTGTGVYGYTF.